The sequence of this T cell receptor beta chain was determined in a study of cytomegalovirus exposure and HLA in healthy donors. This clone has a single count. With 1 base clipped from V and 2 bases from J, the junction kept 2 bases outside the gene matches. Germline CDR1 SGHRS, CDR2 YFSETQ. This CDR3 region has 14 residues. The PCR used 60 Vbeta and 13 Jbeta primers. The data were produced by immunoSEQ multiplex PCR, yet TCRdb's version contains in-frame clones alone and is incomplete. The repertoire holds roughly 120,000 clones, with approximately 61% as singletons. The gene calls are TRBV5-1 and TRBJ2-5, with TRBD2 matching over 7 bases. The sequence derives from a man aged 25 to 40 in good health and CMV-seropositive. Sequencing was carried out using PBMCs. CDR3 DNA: TGCGCCAGCAGCTTGACAGCGGGGCAAGAGACCCAGTACTTC. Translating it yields CASSLTAGQETQYF.